A single sample is the source of the 7 T cell receptor beta chains below, sequenced in a study of cytomegalovirus exposure and HLA in healthy donors. Generated by immunoSEQ multiplex PCR, the TCRdb table keeps only in-frame clones and is missing some. This sample has tens of thousands of clones, with roughly 96% found just once. What was sequenced was PBMCs. The source is a man between 18 and 29 years old in good health and CMV-seronegative.

The rearrangement joins TRBV10-2 to TRBJ2-5; TRBD1 aligns across 10 bases. Germline V gene sequence: CDR1 WSHSY, CDR2 SAAADI. V lost 6 bases and J lost 2; bases outside the gene matches: 0. There are 13 residues in the CDR3. The CDR3 DNA reads TGCGCCAGCAGGGACAGGGGGCAAGAGACCCAGTACTTC. Amino acids: CASRDRGQETQYF.

The genes are TRBV4-1 and TRBJ1-2; weak D call: TRBD1 (6 bases). There are 14 residues in the CDR3. V lost 3 bases, J lost 1 base, and 9 bases lay in between. Germline-derived CDR1 and CDR2 are MGHRA and YSYEKL. CDR3 DNA sequence: TGCGCCAGCAGCCAGAGGACAGTTAACTATGGCTACACCTTC. It encodes CASSQRTVNYGYTF.

This chain joins TRBV7-9 and TRBJ1-1; D gene ambiguous. V was cut by 5 bases and J by 8 bases, with 12 bases left in between. This CDR3 contains 12 residues. CDR1 and CDR2 from the germline V gene are SEHNR and FQNEAQ (reference sequence). The CDR3 reads CASSPTGEEAFF. The CDR3, as DNA: TGTGCCAGCAGCCCGACCGGAGAGGAAGCTTTCTTT.

The chain links TRBV6-7 to TRBJ1-1; TRBD1 matches 8 bases. TRBV6-7 is an ORF; its function is uncertain. The CDR3 spans 16 residues. The J segment lost 7 bases and the V segment lost 2 bases, leaving 12 bases of the junction unmatched. CDR3 amino acids: CASSYPMTGAEGEAFF. Written as DNA, the CDR3 is TGTGCCAGCAGTTACCCGATGACAGGGGCAGAGGGTGAAGCTTTCTTT.

V usage is TRBV5-1 and J usage is TRBJ2-3; 8 bases fit TRBD1. The CDR3 has 15 amino acids. Germline CDR1 SGHRS, CDR2 YFSETQ. With 1 base clipped from V and 4 bases from J, the junction kept 5 bases outside the gene matches. CDR3 coding DNA: TGCGCCAGCAGCTTGAGGACAGGGAGCCCAGATACGCAGTATTTT. Its protein product is CASSLRTGSPDTQYF.

This clone was seen just once. This chain uses TRBV9 with TRBJ2-2; D unresolved. CDR1 is SGDLS, CDR2 YYNGEE, per germline. This CDR3 region has 13 residues. Trimming removed 4 bases at V and 5 bases at J, with 9 bases between. As DNA, the CDR3 is TGTGCCAGCAGCCCAACCGGGACCGGGGAGCTGTTTTTT. Translation: CASSPTGTGELFF.

J is TRBJ2-4 and V is TRBV13, with 7 bases aligning to TRBD1. The germline V gene encodes CDR1 PRHDT and CDR2 FYEKMQ (reference sequence). After removal of 5 bases from V and 3 bases from J, the junction contained 7 bases not matched to a gene. The CDR3 length is 15 residues. The CDR3 nucleotides are TGTGCCAGCAGCCTGACAGGGATGGGCAAAAACATTCAGTACTTC. Its translation: CASSLTGMGKNIQYF. The full variable domain, completed using reference TRBV13 and TRBJ2-4, is AAGVIQSPRHLIKEKRETATLKCYPIPRHDTVYWYQQGPGQDPQFLISFYEKMQSDKGSIPDRFSAQQFSDYHSELNMSSLELGDSALYFCASSLTGMGKNIQYFGAGTRLSVL.